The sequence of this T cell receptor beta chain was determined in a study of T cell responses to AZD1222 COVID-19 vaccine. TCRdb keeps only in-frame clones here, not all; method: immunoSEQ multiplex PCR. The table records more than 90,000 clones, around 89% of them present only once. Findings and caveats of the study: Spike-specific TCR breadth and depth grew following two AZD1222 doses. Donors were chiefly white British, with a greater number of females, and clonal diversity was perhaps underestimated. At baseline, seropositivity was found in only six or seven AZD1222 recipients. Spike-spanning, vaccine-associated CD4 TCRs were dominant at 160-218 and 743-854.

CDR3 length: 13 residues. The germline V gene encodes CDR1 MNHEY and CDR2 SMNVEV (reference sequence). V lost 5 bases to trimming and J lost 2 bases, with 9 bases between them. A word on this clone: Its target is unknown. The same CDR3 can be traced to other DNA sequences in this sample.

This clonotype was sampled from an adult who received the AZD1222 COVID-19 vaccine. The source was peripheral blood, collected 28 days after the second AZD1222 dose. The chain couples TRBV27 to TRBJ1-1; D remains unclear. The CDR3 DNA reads TGTGCCAGCAGTCTTTGGGGTAACACTGAAGCTTTCTTT. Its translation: CASSLWGNTEAFF.